This T cell receptor beta chain was observed in a study of vaccination and CD4 T cells after COVID-19. With the Oncomine TCR Beta short-read assay, DNA from cultured CD4+ T cells was sequenced. TCRdb fed the PCR reads into MiXCR, producing one record per CDR3 protein. The sample lists 15,000 to 16,000 distinct CDR3 sequences, about three quarters occurring once. Described treatment: roughly 11-day PBMC culture with coronavirus spike peptide pools or control peptides (ViraFEST assay). V lost 6 bases to trimming and J lost 4 bases, with 7 bases between them. CDR3 size: 11 residues. Per the germline V gene, CDR1 is MNHNS and CDR2 is SASEGT. Concerning this clonotype itself: Its matching antigen is unknown.

The chain uses TRBV6-1 and TRBJ2-7; D remains ambiguous. Sequencing was carried out using CD4+ T cells from blood, cultured in vitro. This TCR derives from a human donor who had recovered from COVID-19. CDR3 sequence: CASSVGYEQYF. The CDR3 region has the DNA TGTGCCAGCAGCGTGGGGTACGAGCAGTACTTC.